The rows below give T cell receptor beta chains drawn from one sample of a study of T-cell memory formation after mild COVID-19. TCRdb re-called the 5' RACE reads through MiXCR, storing one row per CDR3 protein. The table records about 130,000 distinct CDR3 sequences, approximately 15% of them present only once. The sequencing input was PBMCs or a T cell subset sorted from them (not recorded which). These receptors were taken from a man in his late teens or twenties who had mild COVID-19 (a few samples of this study predate the infection). Cell type and time point are not known. The CDR3 runs from the conserved cysteine through the conserved F or W.

j_call: TRBJ2-7
v_call: TRBV20-1
cdr3_length: 14
cdr3_aa: CSAALSRGSYEQYF

j_call: TRBJ1-2
v_call: TRBV12-3/TRBV12-4
cdr3_length: 12
cdr3_aa: CASSNRGSGYTF

j_call: TRBJ1-2
v_call: TRBV7-6
cdr3_length: 17
cdr3_aa: CASSPRTAQVPYRGYTF

j_call: TRBJ2-3
v_call: TRBV29-1
cdr3_length: 11
cdr3_aa: CSVDRGDTQYF

j_call: TRBJ2-3
v_call: TRBV27
cdr3_length: 14
cdr3_aa: CASCQRALLDTQYF

j_call: TRBJ2-5
v_call: TRBV7-2
cdr3_length: 13
cdr3_aa: CASSSHRAETQYF

j_call: TRBJ1-5
v_call: TRBV7-2
cdr3_length: 13
cdr3_aa: CASSLDDIQPQHF

j_call: TRBJ2-3
v_call: TRBV7-9
cdr3_length: 11
cdr3_aa: CASSSSYTQYF

j_call: TRBJ2-1
v_call: TRBV29-1
cdr3_length: 13
cdr3_aa: CSVERGVGNEQFF

j_call: TRBJ2-7
v_call: TRBV7-2
cdr3_length: 12
cdr3_aa: CASSPSIYEQYF

j_call: TRBJ2-7
v_call: TRBV5-1
cdr3_length: 15
cdr3_aa: CASSLAWTSSYEQYF

j_call: TRBJ2-1
v_call: TRBV12-3/TRBV12-4
cdr3_length: 13
cdr3_aa: CASIIGGGNEQFF

j_call: TRBJ2-7
v_call: TRBV5-1
cdr3_length: 12
cdr3_aa: CASSTPGPEQYF

j_call: TRBJ1-1
v_call: TRBV20-1
cdr3_length: 15
cdr3_aa: CSAGAGRGRNTEAFF

j_call: TRBJ2-5
v_call: TRBV6-5
cdr3_length: 16
cdr3_aa: CASSYQTGTGGETQYF

j_call: TRBJ1-6
v_call: TRBV4-3
cdr3_length: 17
cdr3_aa: CASSQGTGGDYNSPLHF

j_call: TRBJ2-2
v_call: TRBV19
cdr3_length: 14
cdr3_aa: CASRGQGTPGELFF

j_call: TRBJ2-1
v_call: TRBV7-9
cdr3_length: 13
cdr3_aa: CASTPWGYNEQFF

j_call: TRBJ1-1
v_call: TRBV12-3/TRBV12-4
cdr3_length: 20
cdr3_aa: CASSFILNLDRGLKNTEAFF

j_call: TRBJ1-3
v_call: TRBV7-9
cdr3_length: 15
cdr3_aa: CASSLQRFGGDTIYF

j_call: TRBJ1-4
v_call: TRBV24-1
cdr3_length: 14
cdr3_aa: CATTPGQSNEKLFF

j_call: TRBJ1-6
v_call: TRBV14
cdr3_length: 16
cdr3_aa: CASSRALSSYNSPLHF

j_call: TRBJ2-3
v_call: TRBV5-6
cdr3_length: 14
cdr3_aa: CASMGWGHEDTQYF

j_call: TRBJ1-1
v_call: TRBV20-1
cdr3_length: 10
cdr3_aa: CSGGRTEAFF

j_call: TRBJ2-1
v_call: TRBV4-3
cdr3_length: 16
cdr3_aa: CASSQNPPPTYNEQFF

j_call: TRBJ1-1
v_call: TRBV18
cdr3_length: 16
cdr3_aa: CASSPLSQGMGTEAFF

j_call: TRBJ1-1
v_call: TRBV20-1
cdr3_length: 15
cdr3_aa: CSARVNKGAYTEAFF

j_call: TRBJ2-1
v_call: TRBV6-2/TRBV6-3
cdr3_length: 15
cdr3_aa: CASSRGPTTYNEQFF

j_call: TRBJ1-2
v_call: TRBV6-1
cdr3_length: 13
cdr3_aa: CASSEIGAYGYTF

j_call: TRBJ1-4
v_call: TRBV4-3
cdr3_length: 16
cdr3_aa: CASSQDPQILGEKLFF

j_call: TRBJ2-3
v_call: TRBV4-2
cdr3_length: 15
cdr3_aa: CASSQIAVQADTQYF

j_call: TRBJ1-4
v_call: TRBV7-9
cdr3_length: 15
cdr3_aa: CASSDPTGVREKLFF

j_call: TRBJ1-5
v_call: TRBV12-3/TRBV12-4
cdr3_length: 13
cdr3_aa: CASRDQFNQPQHF

j_call: TRBJ2-4
v_call: TRBV5-1
cdr3_length: 15
cdr3_aa: CASASGGGDLNIQYF

j_call: TRBJ1-2
v_call: TRBV7-2
cdr3_length: 16
cdr3_aa: CASSPAGTGFLYGYTF

j_call: TRBJ2-3
v_call: TRBV4-3
cdr3_length: 13
cdr3_aa: CASSQDYADTQYF

j_call: TRBJ2-5
v_call: TRBV20-1
cdr3_length: 14
cdr3_aa: CSAEPTGALETQYF

j_call: TRBJ2-1
v_call: TRBV2
cdr3_length: 13
cdr3_aa: CASNTRTAFEQFF

j_call: TRBJ1-2
v_call: TRBV5-1
cdr3_length: 15
cdr3_aa: CASSLQGAADYGYTF

j_call: TRBJ1-1
v_call: TRBV7-2
cdr3_length: 14
cdr3_aa: CASSFEELGTEAFF

j_call: TRBJ2-2
v_call: TRBV7-3
cdr3_length: 13
cdr3_aa: CASSLTANGELFF

j_call: TRBJ1-2
v_call: TRBV20-1
cdr3_length: 13
cdr3_aa: CSVPSGGDYGYTF

j_call: TRBJ2-3
v_call: TRBV5-1
cdr3_length: 13
cdr3_aa: CASSLRYTDTQYF

j_call: TRBJ2-1
v_call: TRBV5-4
cdr3_length: 16
cdr3_aa: CASSPRQHHSYNEQFF

j_call: TRBJ2-1
v_call: TRBV9
cdr3_length: 18
cdr3_aa: CASSVEAQGVSSYNEQFF

j_call: TRBJ1-1
v_call: TRBV28
cdr3_length: 15
cdr3_aa: CASSRFPGDWTEAFF

j_call: TRBJ1-5
v_call: TRBV7-2
cdr3_length: 14
cdr3_aa: CASSPFKGVWPQHF

j_call: TRBJ1-2
v_call: TRBV12-3/TRBV12-4
cdr3_length: 13
cdr3_aa: CASSLGPNYGYTF

j_call: TRBJ2-1
v_call: TRBV30
cdr3_length: 15
cdr3_aa: CAWSVLAGGYNEQFF

j_call: TRBJ1-2
v_call: TRBV6-2/TRBV6-3
cdr3_length: 14
cdr3_aa: CASSYSKGSMGYTF

j_call: TRBJ1-1
v_call: TRBV7-9
cdr3_length: 14
cdr3_aa: CASSFQGTGTEAFF

j_call: TRBJ2-1
v_call: TRBV29-1
cdr3_length: 12
cdr3_aa: CSVDQGGTEQFF

j_call: TRBJ1-1
v_call: TRBV5-4
cdr3_length: 16
cdr3_aa: CASSFMDRGGGTEAFF

j_call: TRBJ2-7
v_call: TRBV30
cdr3_length: 14
cdr3_aa: CAWSVLAGVYEQYF

j_call: TRBJ2-1
v_call: TRBV5-6
cdr3_length: 15
cdr3_aa: CASSFLQGGHNEQFF